A single sample gave rise to the 5 T cell receptor beta chains below, sequenced in a study of human T cells and chemical hapten exposure. Noted time point: pre-sensitization, week 0. Indicated treatment: therapeutic diphenylcyclopropenone sensitization with weekly scalp DPC. TCRdb re-called the RACE reads with MiXCR, one entry per CDR3 protein. Of more than 80,000 distinct CDR3 sequences listed, around 10% are singletons. This specimen consisted of whole blood, obtained in connection with sensitization to the hapten diphenylcyclopropenone (DPC). Receptors originate from a woman in her fifties or sixties with alopecia areata. Some clones in this sample may be carry-over from other donors' samples.

This clonotype has just a few counts. The chain combines TRBV7-9 with TRBJ2-1, with TRBD2 identical over 9 bases. CDR1 is SEHNR and CDR2 is FQNEAQ in the germline V gene (reference sequence). This CDR3 comprises 17 residues. The V and J ends lost 4 bases and 12 bases, in that order; junction bases with no gene match: 19. The DNA for the CDR3 is TGTGCCAGCAGCTCCGGAGCCGGGACTAGCTTAAGATCGTCGCAGTTCTTC. Translation: CASSSGAGTSLRSSQFF.

The chain is built from TRBV19 and TRBJ2-3; D may be TRBD1 (5 bases). The CDR3 is 15 residues long. V lost 0 bases and J 5 bases, leaving 12 bases between the germline ends. CDR1 and CDR2 from the germline V gene are LNHDA and SQIVND (reference sequence). CDR3 residues: CASSIDQPGIDTQYF. CDR3 bases: TGTGCCAGTAGTATAGATCAGCCAGGGATAGATACGCAGTATTTT.

This clonotype was recorded many times. The rearrangement links TRBV7-6 to TRBJ1-1; no firm D call. With 6 bases removed from V and 4 bases from J, the gap between germline ends came to 15 bases. Germline lookup yields CDR1 SGHVS and CDR2 FNYEAQ. The CDR3 is 14 residues long. Here the CDR3 DNA reads TGTGCCAGCAGTGAGGGTTCCCAGGTCACTGAAGCTTTCTTT. Residues: CASSEGSQVTEAFF.

This clonotype was counted many times. The chain recombines TRBV6-1 with TRBJ1-5; no clear D. The CDR3 has 16 residues. Germline CDR1 MNHNS, CDR2 SASEGT. Trimming removed 8 bases at V and 5 bases at J, with 22 bases between. The CDR3 DNA reads TGTGCCAGCCGTAAGAACTTCGCATCGGAAGATCAGCCCCAGCATTTT. Protein product: CASRKNFASEDQPQHF.

This clonotype was found many times. This chain joins TRBV29-1 and TRBJ2-7, with no clear D. CDR3 length: 11 residues. V lost 4 bases, J lost 0 bases, and 4 bases lay in between. The V gene's germline CDR1 is SQVTM and CDR2 ANQGSEA. CDR3 in DNA: TGCAGCGTTGGGGCCTCCTACGAGCAGTACTTC. Translating it yields CSVGASYEQYF.